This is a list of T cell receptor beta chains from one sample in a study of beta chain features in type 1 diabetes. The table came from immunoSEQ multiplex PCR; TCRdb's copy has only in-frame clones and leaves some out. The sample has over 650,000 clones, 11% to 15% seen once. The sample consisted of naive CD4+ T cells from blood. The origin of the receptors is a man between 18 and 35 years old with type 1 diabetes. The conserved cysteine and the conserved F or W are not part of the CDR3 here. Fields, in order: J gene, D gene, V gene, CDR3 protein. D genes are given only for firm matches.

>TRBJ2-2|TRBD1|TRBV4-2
ASSLQGAAGELF
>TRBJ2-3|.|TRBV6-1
ASSAPLGSPTDTQY
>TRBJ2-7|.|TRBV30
AWRGGYPAYEQY
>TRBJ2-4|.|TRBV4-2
ASSQDPVQGGAKNIQY
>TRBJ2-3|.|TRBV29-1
SAPDTQY
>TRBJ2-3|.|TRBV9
ASSAFPSTDTQY
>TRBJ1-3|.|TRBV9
ASSATGTGGDTIY
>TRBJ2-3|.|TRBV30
AWSGSLGDTQY
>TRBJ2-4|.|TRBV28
ASSFEGTKNIQY
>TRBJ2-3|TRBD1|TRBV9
ASSVRTGEDTQY
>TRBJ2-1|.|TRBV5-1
ASSLPDSGYNEQF
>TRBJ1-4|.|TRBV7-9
ASSFATSGEKLF
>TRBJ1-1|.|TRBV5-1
ASSLGQGLMNTEAF
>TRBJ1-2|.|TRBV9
ASSPPGAGNYGYT
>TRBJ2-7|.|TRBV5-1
ASSTQRAYEQY
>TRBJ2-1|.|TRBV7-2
ASSRPPRGASYNEQF
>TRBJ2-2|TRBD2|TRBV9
ASSVLAANTGELF
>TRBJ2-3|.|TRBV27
ASSLRTNTDTQY
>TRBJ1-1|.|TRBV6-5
ASSYSGTRNTEAF
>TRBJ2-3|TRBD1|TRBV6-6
ASGTANSGTDTQY
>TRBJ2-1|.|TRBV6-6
ASSYPRPAGNEQF
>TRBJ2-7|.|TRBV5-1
ASSPPSLTYEQY
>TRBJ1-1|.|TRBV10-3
AISREGLNTEAF
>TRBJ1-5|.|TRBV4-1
ASSQTDRRIQPQH
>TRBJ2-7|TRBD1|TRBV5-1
ASSPVTGGRYEQY